This T cell receptor (beta chain) was documented in a study of identical twins. The CDR3 totals 16 residues. The V gene's germline CDR1 is SGHRS and CDR2 YFSETQ. The V and J ends lost 4 bases and 7 bases, in that order; junction bases with no gene match: 11. TCRdb reanalysed the 5' RACE reads using MiXCR and keeps one entry per CDR3 protein. The sample lists over 600,000 distinct CDR3 sequences, 21% seen once, with 4% to 4.5% in the top ten. These same records also appear under a second study, on T cells expressing NK-cell markers. That work states: Within the sequenced cohort of eight donors, seven exhibited HCMV seropositivity and one was seronegative.

The gene calls are TRBV5-1 and TRBJ2-1; 10 positions match TRBD2. The sequenced sample was PBMCs. The TCR sequence derives from a woman under 30 in good health. The DNA of the CDR3 is TGCGCCAGCAGCCCCGAAGCGGGGGGGCCTTCGAATGAGCAGTTCTTC. This codes for CASSPEAGGPSNEQFF.